The 17 T cell receptor beta chains below all came from one sample that was sequenced in a study of blood T cell repertoires in COVID-19. Here immunoSEQ multiplex PCR was the method, and the copy in TCRdb shows in-frame clones only, minus some. The table has about 380,000 clones, roughly 90% seen once. Sequencing was performed on peripheral blood. Receptor source: a middle-aged man with acute or convalescent COVID-19.

This chain uses TRBV27 with TRBJ1-3; 8 bases match TRBD1. CDR1 and CDR2 (germline): MNHEY, SMNVEV (reference sequence). This CDR3 comprises 17 residues. V gave up 1 base and J gave up 2 bases; unmatched junction bases: 7. The CDR3 spells CASSLFPGGFAGNTIYF. DNA of the CDR3: TGTGCCAGCAGTTTATTTCCAGGGGGCTTCGCTGGAAACACCATATATTTT.

The chain joins TRBV28 to TRBJ1-3, with 7 bases identical to TRBD1. This CDR3 is 16 amino acids long. Germline assignment: CDR1 MDHEN and CDR2 SYDVKM. J lost 0 bases, V lost 6 bases, and 8 bases had no gene match. CDR3 DNA sequence: TGTGCCAGCAGCCTACAGGGGCCAAGCTCTGGAAACACCATATATTTT. This encodes CASSLQGPSSGNTIYF. Together with reference TRBV28 and TRBJ1-3, the CDR3 gives the full variable domain: DVKVTQSSRYLVKRTGEKVFLECVQDMDHENMFWYRQDPGLGLRLIYFSYDVKMKEKGDIPEGYSVSREKKERFSLILESASTNQTSMYLCASSLQGPSSGNTIYFGEGSWLTVV.

V is TRBV9 and J is TRBJ2-4, with D maybe TRBD2 (7 bases). Looked up from germline, CDR1 is SGDLS and CDR2 is YYNGEE. V dropped 0 bases and J dropped 11 bases, with 21 bases sitting between them. The CDR3 spans 16 residues. The CDR3 sequence is CASSVGWRGPGDLQYF. Here the CDR3 DNA reads TGTGCCAGCAGCGTAGGCTGGCGGGGGCCCGGGGACCTTCAGTACTTC.

The table lists this clone with a count of one. The J gene is TRBJ1-5, the V gene TRBV5-8; D remains ambiguous. The CDR3 is made up of 12 amino acids. Trimming left V 2 bases short and J 5 bases short, with 5 bases between. From germline, CDR1 is SGHTS and CDR2 YDEGEE. Here the CDR3 DNA reads TGTGCCAGCAGCTTACTGCATCAGCCCCAGCATTTT. Translated: CASSLLHQPQHF.

This clone was seen a handful of times. The chain carries TRBV4-3 and TRBJ2-1; the match to TRBD1 covers 9 bases. The CDR3 contains 17 residues. Germline V gene data show CDR1 as LGHNA and CDR2 as YSLEER. Trimming cost V 4 bases and J 0 bases; bases outside gene matches: 7. In DNA form, the CDR3 reads TGCGCCAGCAGCCCCGGGACAGGGAGATTCTCCTACAATGAGCAGTTCTTC. This encodes CASSPGTGRFSYNEQFF.

This chain uses TRBV9 with TRBJ1-5; a weak D match, TRBD1 (5 bases). The CDR3 is 14 residues long. Trimming cost V 4 bases and J 9 bases, with 17 bases left between them. Looked up from germline, CDR1 is SGDLS and CDR2 is YYNGEE. The CDR3 spells CASSRGGSQGPQHF. The CDR3 region has the DNA TGTGCCAGCAGCAGGGGTGGGTCCCAAGGGCCCCAGCATTTT.

V gene TRBV15 combines with J gene TRBJ2-7; D gene uncertain. CDR1 LNHNV and CDR2 YYDKDF come from the germline V gene (reference sequence). This CDR3 has 12 amino acids. The ends were cut back, 0 bases at V and 9 bases at J, with 9 bases in the middle. Written as DNA, the CDR3 is TGTGCCACCAGCAGAGATGTGGAGAGGCAGTACTTC. Amino acids: CATSRDVERQYF.

A note on this clone: Other DNA sequences in the sample encode the same CDR3. The chain links TRBV12-3 or TRBV12-4 to TRBJ1-2; the match to TRBD1 covers 9 bases. The CDR3 runs to 13 residues. V was pared by 5 bases and J by 6 bases, with 4 bases of the junction left unmatched. DNA of the CDR3: TGTGCCAGCAGTCCTCGGACAGGGGATGGCTACACCTTC. Translating it yields CASSPRTGDGYTF.

V and J are TRBV6-2 or TRBV6-3 and TRBJ2-1; TRBD2 matches at 7 bases. Germline V gene data show CDR1 as MNHEY and CDR2 as SVGEGT. This CDR3 has 16 amino acids. V lost 6 bases and J lost 3; bases outside the gene matches: 11. The CDR3 protein is CASSHRLASGYNEQFF. In DNA, the CDR3 is TGTGCCAGCAGCCACCGACTGGCTAGCGGCTACAATGAGCAGTTCTTC.

CDR3 region: CASSQDILAGDLNNEQFF. In nucleotides, the CDR3 is TGTGCCAGCAGCCAAGATATCCTAGCGGGAGATCTAAACAATGAGCAGTTCTTC. The chain couples TRBV4-2 to TRBJ2-1; 10 positions agree with TRBD2. Per germline, CDR1 LGHNA and CDR2 YNFKEQ. V was clipped by 0 bases and J by 5 bases; unmatched bases: 10. There are 18 residues in the CDR3.

This rearrangement joins TRBV28 to TRBJ1-1; D ambiguous. The germline V gene encodes CDR1 MDHEN and CDR2 SYDVKM. This CDR3 region has 12 residues. Trimming stripped 10 bases from V and 5 bases from J, with 14 bases between. The CDR3 bases are TGTGCCACGGGGAGGGCTCGAACTGAAGCTTTCTTT. Its translation is CATGRARTEAFF.

This clone has just one count. The chain combines TRBV7-9 with TRBJ2-3; unclear D gene. Trimming shortened V by 0 bases and J by 5 bases, and 9 bases separated the two germline ends. The germline V gene encodes CDR1 SEHNR and CDR2 FQNEAQ (reference sequence). The CDR3 is made up of 14 amino acids. For the CDR3, the DNA is TGTGCCAGCAGCTTAGCGGCCTCGGGAGATACGCAGTATTTT. It encodes CASSLAASGDTQYF.

The gene calls are TRBV7-2 and TRBJ2-3, with TRBD2 matching over 8 bases. J gave up 5 bases and V 0 bases, and 10 bases lay outside the gene matches. The V gene's germline CDR1 is SGHTA and CDR2 FQGNSA. This CDR3 spans 17 amino acids. This chain's CDR3 is CASSLASSGGPVDTQYF. DNA for the CDR3: TGTGCCAGCAGCTTAGCTAGCTCGGGAGGGCCGGTAGATACGCAGTATTTT.

The chain employs TRBV9 and TRBJ1-3; no clear D. The CDR3 is 16 residues long. Germline V gene data show CDR1 as SGDLS and CDR2 as YYNGEE. Between the trimmed V and J ends, which lost 3 bases and 0 bases, there was a span of 13 bases. CDR3 amino acids: CASSARETTSGNTIYF. CDR3 coding DNA: TGTGCCAGCAGCGCGCGGGAAACGACCTCTGGAAACACCATATATTTT.

This chain joins TRBV4-1 and TRBJ2-7; a weak D match, TRBD1 (5 bases). The CDR3 runs 13 residues. Germline assignment: CDR1 MGHRA and CDR2 YSYEKL. V dropped 6 bases and J dropped 2 bases, with 11 bases sitting between them. The CDR3 coding sequence is TGCGCCAGCAGTCAACAGGTTCCCTACGAGCAGTACTTC. Protein: CASSQQVPYEQYF.

The chain has TRBV25-1 and TRBJ2-1; maybe TRBD2 (5 bases). Germline V lookup: CDR1 MGHDK, CDR2 SYGVNS. This CDR3 is 12 amino acids long. V was shortened by 4 bases and J by 12 bases, with 13 bases between the two germline ends. The DNA for the CDR3 is TGTGCCAGCAGTGCCGACTACTCGGGGCAGTTCTTC. As protein: CASSADYSGQFF.

This clone was seen just once. The chain carries TRBV30 and TRBJ2-1; the D gene is possibly TRBD1 (5 bases). Trimming left V 4 bases short and J 1 base short, with 14 bases between. CDR3 length equals 15 residues. Germline V gene lookup returns CDR1 GTSNPN and CDR2 SVGIG (reference sequence). The CDR3 protein is CAWMGPLKSYNEQFF. The CDR3 DNA follows: TGTGCCTGGATGGGGCCCCTGAAATCCTACAATGAGCAGTTCTTC.